Below are 9 T cell receptor beta chains sequenced from a single sample in a study of T cells after yellow fever vaccination. One entry per CDR3 protein, called by TCRdb with MiXCR from the 5' RACE reads. The sample yields roughly 300,000 distinct CDR3 sequences, around 6.8% seen once. The sample was PBMCs, taken roughly 45 days after the first yellow fever vaccination. These TCRs come from a man aged 18-30 years who received the YFV17D yellow fever vaccine.

This clonotype was found a few times. The chain links TRBV5-1 to TRBJ2-1; no reliable D call. This CDR3 is built from 15 residues. V was cut by 2 bases and J by 7 bases, with 16 bases left in between. Germline values: CDR1 SGHRS, CDR2 YFSETQ. DNA for the CDR3: TGCGCCAGCAGCTTCGACTTGCGTCTACAGAATGAGCAGTTCTTC. It codes for CASSFDLRLQNEQFF. The complete variable domain, with remaining parts taken from reference TRBV5-1 and TRBJ2-1, reads KAGVTQTPRYLIKTRGQQVTLSCSPISGHRSVSWYQQTPGQGLQFLFEYFSETQRNKGNFPGRFSGRQFSNSRSEMNVSTLELGDSALYLCASSFDLRLQNEQFFGPGTRLTVL.

This sequence joins TRBV5-1 and TRBJ1-1; 7 bases map to TRBD1. This CDR3 spans 14 amino acids. With V trimmed by 2 bases and J by 4 bases, 5 bases remained unmatched. From germline, CDR1 is SGHRS and CDR2 YFSETQ. CDR3 sequence (DNA): TGCGCCAGCAGCTTAAGGGGGCGGAGCACTGAAGCTTTCTTT. This encodes CASSLRGRSTEAFF.

The chain has TRBV21-1 and TRBJ2-3; the tabulated D call, TRBD1, remains unverified against the DNA. TRBV21-1 represents a pseudogene. The CDR3 totals 15 residues. CDR3 loop: CASSWDRPSTDTQYF. CDR3 in DNA: TGTGCCAGCAGCTGGGACCGACCTAGCACAGATACGCAGTATTTT.

This clonotype turned up a few times. The chain joins TRBV25-1 to TRBJ2-3, with 9 bases that match TRBD2. CDR3 length: 17 residues. Germline loops: CDR1 MGHDK, CDR2 SYGVNS. V lost 5 bases to trimming and J lost 6 bases; unmatched junction nucleotides: 15. CDR3 residues: CASSKRVAGAGGDTQYF. CDR3 sequence (DNA): TGTGCCAGCAGTAAGAGAGTAGCGGGGGCCGGGGGTGATACGCAGTATTTT.

This clonotype was counted ten times or more. The chain joins TRBV6-1 to TRBJ2-2; the match to TRBD1 covers 10 bases. With 6 bases clipped from V and 6 bases from J, the junction kept 4 bases outside the gene matches. The CDR3 has 14 amino acids. Germline lookup yields CDR1 MNHNS and CDR2 SASEGT. Written as DNA, the CDR3 is TGTGCCAGCAGCCGGGACAGGGGTCCCGGGGAGCTGTTTTTT. This sequence encodes CASSRDRGPGELFF.

This clonotype occurred a few times. One end of the junction varies from germline; a read error may be responsible. The J gene is TRBJ2-5, the V gene TRBV7-7; 11 positions match TRBD2. Germline values: CDR1 SSHAT, CDR2 FNYEAQ (reference sequence). This CDR3 has 15 residues. The CDR3 is CASSPIAGGRETQYF. CDR3 sequence (DNA): TGTGCTAGCAGCCCTATAGCGGGGGGGCGAGAGACCCAGTACTTC.

At least ten counts were recorded for this clonotype. The chain recombines TRBV7-9 with TRBJ2-1; weak D call: TRBD2 (6 bases). V was clipped by 7 bases and J by 6 bases, with 13 bases between them. The CDR3 has 13 residues. CDR1 and CDR2 from the germline V gene are SEHNR and FQNEAQ (reference sequence). The CDR3 DNA sequence: TGTGCCAGCATGGAGGGTGGGTTCAATGAGCAGTTCTTC. It yields the protein CASMEGGFNEQFF.

In regard to this clonotype: One base away lies a much larger clone, so this may be a sequencing read error. The rearrangement links TRBV12-3 or TRBV12-4 to TRBJ1-1; D unclear. The CDR3 has 14 residues. Trimming took 0 bases from V and 0 from J, leaving 5 bases between them. The CDR3 nucleotides are TGTGCCAGCAGTTTAGCGCGGGTGAACACTGAAGCTTTCTTT. Protein: CASSLARVNTEAFF.

This clonotype showed up many times. V gene TRBV4-3 combines with J gene TRBJ1-2; D unresolved. Germline CDR1 and CDR2: LGHNA and YSLEER. The CDR3 spans 15 residues. The germline V and J ends were trimmed by 0 bases and 3 bases, with 11 bases remaining between them. CDR3 nucleotides: TGCGCCAGCAGCCAAGAGCGAGAGCTCTACTATGGCTACACCTTC. The encoded protein is CASSQERELYYGYTF.